Shown below are 15 T cell receptor beta chains from a single sample sequenced in a study of CD8 T cells in Susac syndrome. It was with random hexamers that 0.5 to 1 ug RNA was reverse transcribed. TCRdb recomputed calls from the immunoSEQ multiplex PCR reads with MiXCR, one row per CDR3 protein. The sample includes approximately 210,000 distinct CDR3 sequences, approximately 94% of them seen just once. Sequenced material: CD4+ T cells from PBMCs. The origin of the receptors is a human donor with Susac syndrome.

The chain links TRBV5-1 to TRBJ2-5, with 8 bases that match TRBD2. The CDR3 consists of 15 residues. CDR1 is SGHRS and CDR2 is YFSETQ in the germline V gene. The junction had 6 bases not matched to a gene; V was cut back by 0 bases and J by 5 bases. The CDR3 loop reads CASSLGLATLETQYF. The CDR3 DNA reads TGCGCCAGCAGCTTGGGACTAGCGACTTTGGAGACCCAGTACTTC.

This chain connects TRBV30 to TRBJ2-7; D could derive from TRBD1 or TRBD2 (5 bases each). The V and J ends lost 2 bases and 2 bases respectively, with 16 bases between them. Germline V CDR1 and CDR2: GTSNPN, SVGIG (reference sequence). This CDR3 contains 15 residues. The CDR3 region is CAWSPEGTGTYEQYF. CDR3 DNA sequence: TGTGCCTGGAGTCCAGAAGGGACGGGGACCTACGAGCAGTACTTC.

This chain connects TRBV20-1 to TRBJ1-6; no clear D gene. The CDR3 contains 12 residues. The germline CDR1 and CDR2 sequences are DFQATT and SNEGSKA (reference sequence). Trimming cost V 6 bases and J 9 bases, with 12 bases left between them. As DNA, the CDR3 is TGCAGTGCCGGTCGATATCTTTCACCCCTCCACTTT. This sequence encodes CSAGRYLSPLHF.

The CDR3 here is CSALPLSGGANVLTF. CDR3 DNA sequence: TGCAGTGCCCTCCCTCTCTCGGGGGGGGCCAACGTCCTGACTTTC. The rearrangement uses TRBV20-1 and TRBJ2-6, with D perhaps TRBD2 (5 bases). Trimming took 6 bases from V and 4 from J, leaving 16 bases between them. Germline loops: CDR1 DFQATT, CDR2 SNEGSKA (reference sequence). The CDR3 covers 15 residues.

V and J are TRBV4-3 and TRBJ1-5, with 12 bases lining up with TRBD1. V was clipped by 2 bases and J by 7 bases; unmatched bases: 6. Germline values: CDR1 LGHNA, CDR2 YSLEER. The CDR3 covers 16 residues. CDR3 in amino acids: CASSQNTGTGGQPQHF. CDR3 nucleotide sequence: TGCGCCAGCAGCCAAAACACCGGGACAGGGGGCCAGCCCCAGCATTTT.

This sequence joins TRBV20-1 and TRBJ2-2; TRBD2 agrees at 11 bases. J gave up 1 base and V 0 bases, and 7 bases lay outside the gene matches. Germline V lookup: CDR1 DFQATT, CDR2 SNEGSKA (reference sequence). CDR3 length: 18 amino acids. CDR3 region: CSARDVGLAGGNTGELFF. The CDR3 bases are TGCAGTGCTAGAGATGTGGGGCTAGCGGGGGGGAACACCGGGGAGCTGTTTTTT.

The chain has TRBV11-2 and TRBJ2-3, with 8 nucleotides matching TRBD2. With 6 bases clipped from V and 2 bases from J, the junction kept 7 bases outside the gene matches. This CDR3 spans 15 amino acids. In germline, CDR1 is SGHAT, CDR2 FQNNGV. The CDR3 bases are TGTGCCAGCAGGTCAGCGGGGGCCCTCACAGATACGCAGTATTTT. Translated: CASRSAGALTDTQYF.

The genes are TRBV20-1 and TRBJ2-1, with a weak D call TRBD1 (6 bases). Germline V gene lookup returns CDR1 DFQATT and CDR2 SNEGSKA (reference sequence). V lost 0 bases and J 0 bases, leaving 12 bases between the germline ends. The length of the CDR3 is 16 residues. Here the CDR3 DNA reads TGCAGTGCTAGAGATGGACAGCCAAGCTCCTACAATGAGCAGTTCTTC. Translation gives CSARDGQPSSYNEQFF.

The V call is TRBV30, the J call TRBJ2-7, with a possible D match to TRBD2 (5 bases). The CDR3 consists of 12 residues. Trimming left V 5 bases short and J 7 bases short, with 15 bases between. Germline V gene sequence: CDR1 GTSNPN, CDR2 SVGIG (reference sequence). The CDR3 here is CAWSGDPGEQYF. Written as DNA, the CDR3 is TGTGCCTGGTCCGGGGATCCGGGGGAGCAGTACTTC.

V and J are TRBV29-1 and TRBJ2-2; D perhaps matches TRBD2 (6 bases). Germline V gene sequence: CDR1 SQVTM, CDR2 ANQGSEA. V was pared by 5 bases and J by 2 bases, with 21 bases between. The CDR3 is 17 amino acids. This chain's CDR3 is CSVLSLEGQGNTGELFF. The CDR3 nucleotides are TGCAGCGTTCTAAGCCTGGAGGGGCAGGGTAACACCGGGGAGCTGTTTTTT.

The chain uses TRBV30 and TRBJ1-5; TRBD1 is a possible D gene (6 bases). Germline CDR1 GTSNPN, CDR2 SVGIG (reference sequence). The V and J ends lost 0 bases and 6 bases respectively, with 15 bases between them. The CDR3 runs to 15 residues. The CDR3 here is CAWSVPGGLSQPQHF. CDR3 coding DNA: TGTGCCTGGAGTGTACCCGGGGGCTTGAGTCAGCCCCAGCATTTT. The full variable domain, its missing parts supplied by reference TRBV30 and TRBJ1-5, is SQTIHQWPATLVQPVGSPLSLECTVEGTSNPNLYWYRQAAGRGLQLLFYSVGIGQISSEVPQNLSASRPQDRQFILSSKKLLLSDSGFYLCAWSVPGGLSQPQHFGDGTRLSIL.

In its sample, this clonotype was seen once. The chain joins TRBV20-1 to TRBJ2-5; perhaps TRBD2 as D (5 bases). The CDR3 length is 15 residues. Trimming removed 0 bases from V and 0 bases from J, with 11 bases in between. Germline V lookup: CDR1 DFQATT, CDR2 SNEGSKA (reference sequence). The CDR3 region has the DNA TGCAGTGCTAGAGACCCGGGATTGAACCAAGAGACCCAGTACTTC. Protein sequence: CSARDPGLNQETQYF.

The chain recombines TRBV2 with TRBJ1-5; the D gene is possibly TRBD1 (6 bases). Germline CDR1 SNHLY, CDR2 FYNNEI. V was cut by 6 bases and J by 1 base, with 10 bases left in between. This CDR3 region has 14 residues. The chain's CDR3 is CASRQGLSNQPQHF. The DNA for the CDR3 is TGTGCCAGCAGACAGGGATTAAGCAATCAGCCCCAGCATTTT.

This clonotype was seen once. The V gene is TRBV4-3, the J gene TRBJ1-4, with TRBD1 matching 10 bases. The CDR3 length is 14 residues. The V gene end was trimmed by 5 bases and the J gene end by 8 bases; junction bases not matched to a gene: 5. Looked up from germline, CDR1 is LGHNA and CDR2 is YSLEER. The CDR3 loop is CASSMTGGREKLFF. The CDR3 nucleotides read TGCGCCAGCAGCATGACAGGGGGCAGGGAAAAACTGTTTTTT.

This chain uses TRBV6-5 with TRBJ2-5; D is perhaps TRBD2 (6 bases). Trimming left V 3 bases short and J 0 bases short, with 17 bases between. CDR3 length equals 17 residues. Germline CDR1 MNHEY, CDR2 SVGAGI. The CDR3 coding sequence is TGTGCCAGCAGTTATGGGGCGACGGGGGAATACCAAGAGACCCAGTACTTC. Translated, it gives CASSYGATGEYQETQYF.